This entry lists 17 T cell receptor beta chains sequenced from one sample in a study of T cell responses to AZD1222 COVID-19 vaccine. Method: immunoSEQ multiplex PCR; TCRdb's copy keeps in-frame clones and lacks some. The sample includes 110,000 to 150,000 clones, approximately 94% of them seen just once. Sequences were derived from peripheral blood, sampled on day 0 of AZD1222 vaccination. All receptors come from an adult in good health.

This clone is a singleton in its sample. At one end, the junction sequence differs from germline, possibly due to a read error. The J gene is TRBJ1-2, the V gene TRBV7-7; 8 positions agree with TRBD1. CDR1 and CDR2 from the germline V gene are SSHAT and FNYEAQ (reference sequence). This CDR3 has 18 residues. CDR3 protein: CASSREPGQDPSRYGYTF. The CDR3 DNA sequence: TGTGCTAGCAGCCGTGAACCGGGACAGGACCCCTCGAGATATGGCTACACCTTC.

The chain couples TRBV1 to TRBJ2-7; TRBD1, the D gene given by the table, was not confirmed from the DNA. TRBV1 is deemed a pseudogene. The CDR3 runs 16 residues. The CDR3 coding sequence is TGCACCAGCAGCCAGAAGATGCCTGGGGGCCGATACGAGCAGTACTTC. Encoded protein: CTSSQKMPGGRYEQYF.

CDR3 protein: CASSLMTGGSADTQYF. The CDR3 nucleotides read TGTGCCAGCAGCCTAATGACAGGGGGCAGCGCAGATACGCAGTATTTT. The genes are TRBV7-8 and TRBJ2-3; TRBD1 matches 10 bases. Looked up from germline, CDR1 is SGHVS and CDR2 is FQNEAQ. The V gene end was trimmed by 5 bases and the J gene end by 4 bases; junction bases not matched to a gene: 9. This CDR3 contains 16 residues. The complete variable domain, with remaining parts taken from reference TRBV7-8 and TRBJ2-3, reads GAGVSQSPRYKVAKRGQDVALRCDPISGHVSLFWYQQALGQGPEFLTYFQNEAQLDKSGLPSDRFFAERPEGSVSTLKIQRTQQEDSAVYLCASSLMTGGSADTQYFGPGTRLTVL.

The chain carries TRBV3-1 (or the pseudogene TRBV3-2) and TRBJ2-5; the D is unclear. Trimming removed 4 bases at V and 1 base at J, with 10 bases between. This CDR3 is 14 amino acids long. Germline CDR1 LGHDT, CDR2 YNNKEL (reference sequence). The CDR3 nucleotides are TGTGCCAGCAGCCGATTCGCCGGCCAAGAGACCCAGTACTTC. Translating it yields CASSRFAGQETQYF.

The chain joins TRBV11-3 to TRBJ1-1; no clear D gene. This CDR3 contains 15 residues. From germline, CDR1 is SGHNT and CDR2 YENEEA. Trimming took 4 bases from V and 0 from J, leaving 12 bases between them. In DNA, the CDR3 is TGTGCCAGCAGCTCCAGGACCGACATGAACACTGAAGCTTTCTTT. Protein sequence: CASSSRTDMNTEAFF.

V gene TRBV4-3 combines with J gene TRBJ2-7; 11 positions agree with TRBD2. The ends lost 4 bases at V and 5 bases at J; junction bases unmatched: 7. Per the germline V gene, CDR1 is LGHNA and CDR2 is YSLEER. This CDR3 contains 15 residues. The CDR3 sequence: CASSLEMTSGDEQYF. The CDR3, as DNA: TGCGCCAGCAGCCTCGAAATGACTAGCGGGGACGAGCAGTACTTC.

V usage is TRBV19 and J usage is TRBJ1-4; 8 nucleotides agree with TRBD1. V was pared by 7 bases and J by 9 bases, with 7 bases of the junction left unmatched. The CDR3 runs 13 residues. Germline assignment: CDR1 LNHDA and CDR2 SQIVND (reference sequence). CDR3 sequence (DNA): TGTGCCAGTAATCAAGGACAGGGTCAAAAACTGTTTTTT. It specifies CASNQGQGQKLFF.

This rearrangement joins TRBV13 to TRBJ1-3; D gene uncertain. Per the germline V gene, CDR1 is PRHDT and CDR2 is FYEKMQ (reference sequence). The germline V and J ends were trimmed by 0 bases and 0 bases, with 9 bases remaining between them. The CDR3 contains 16 residues. The CDR3 here is CASSLGRISSGNTIYF. The DNA for the CDR3 is TGTGCCAGCAGCTTAGGCAGAATAAGCTCTGGAAACACCATATATTTT.

V is TRBV28 and J is TRBJ1-2; 9 bases agree with TRBD1. V gave up 4 bases and J gave up 3 bases; unmatched junction bases: 9. The length of the CDR3 is 16 residues. The V gene's germline CDR1 is MDHEN and CDR2 SYDVKM. The chain's CDR3 is CASSSPSTGGYYGYTF. As DNA, the CDR3 is TGTGCCAGCAGTTCACCCTCGACAGGGGGATACTATGGCTACACCTTC.

The CDR3, as DNA: TGTGCCAGCAGCTTAGTGGGCCCCGGAGATACGCAGTATTTT. Translated, it gives CASSLVGPGDTQYF. This chain uses TRBV7-9 with TRBJ2-3; no firm D call. The ends were cut back, 1 base at V and 5 bases at J, with 10 bases in the middle. There are 14 residues in the CDR3. Germline V gives CDR1 SEHNR, CDR2 FQNEAQ (reference sequence). The full variable domain, completed using reference TRBV7-9 and TRBJ2-3, is DTGVSQNPRHKITKRGQNVTFRCDPISEHNRLYWYRQTLGQGPEFLTYFQNEAQLEKSRLLSDRFSAERPKGSFSTLEIQRTEQGDSAMYLCASSLVGPGDTQYFGPGTRLTVL.

This chain links TRBV5-1 with TRBJ2-1, with TRBD2 as a possible D gene (7 bases). CDR1 SGHRS and CDR2 YFSETQ come from the germline V gene. The CDR3 contains 18 residues. Trimming pared 0 bases from V and 7 bases from J, leaving 23 bases between. The CDR3: CASSLAVDGGGPLNEQFF. The CDR3 DNA sequence: TGCGCCAGCAGCTTGGCCGTCGATGGCGGGGGCCCTTTGAATGAGCAGTTCTTC.

The chain is built from TRBV6-2 or TRBV6-3 and TRBJ1-5; D is perhaps TRBD1 (6 bases). Trimming took 5 bases from V and 0 from J, leaving 11 bases between them. The CDR3 extends over 15 amino acids. Germline assignment: CDR1 MNHEY and CDR2 SVGEGT. In DNA, the CDR3 is TGTGCCAGCAGTACGTACAGGGTTAGCAATCAGCCCCAGCATTTT. It is translated as CASSTYRVSNQPQHF.

CDR3 protein: CASSFGTDYGYTF. DNA for the CDR3: TGTGCCAGCAGCTTCGGGACAGACTATGGCTACACCTTC. The rearrangement joins TRBV11-1 to TRBJ1-2; 7 bases are shared with TRBD1. This CDR3 region has 13 residues. Germline trimming cut 3 bases from V and 3 bases from J; bases unmatched to any gene: 1. The V gene's germline CDR1 is SGHAT and CDR2 FQDESV (reference sequence).

The chain's CDR3 is CASSPTGGDSPLHF. The CDR3 nucleotides read TGTGCCAGCAGCCCCACAGGGGGTGATTCACCCCTCCACTTT. The chain uses TRBV5-4 and TRBJ1-6; 8 bases line up with TRBD1. The CDR3 is made up of 14 amino acids. The J segment lost 8 bases and the V segment lost 4 bases, leaving 5 bases of the junction unmatched. Germline V CDR1 and CDR2: SGHNT, YYREEE (reference sequence). The full variable domain, completed using reference TRBV5-4 and TRBJ1-6, is ETGVTQSPTHLIKTRGQQVTLRCSSQSGHNTVSWYQQALGQGPQFIFQYYREEENGRGNFPPRFSGLQFPNYSSELNVNALELDDSALYLCASSPTGGDSPLHFGNGTRLTVT.

The chain employs TRBV9 and TRBJ2-3, with 13 bases lining up with TRBD2. After removal of 2 bases from V and 2 bases from J, the junction contained 8 bases not matched to a gene. The CDR3 is 18 residues long. From germline, CDR1 is SGDLS and CDR2 YYNGEE. The CDR3 sequence: CASSVGLAGASHTDTQYF. CDR3 coding DNA: TGTGCCAGCAGCGTTGGACTAGCGGGGGCCTCCCACACAGATACGCAGTATTTT.

This sequence joins TRBV5-6 and TRBJ1-5; D unclear. Germline lookup yields CDR1 SGHDT and CDR2 YYEEEE. CDR3 length: 10 amino acids. With 7 bases removed from V and 5 bases from J, the gap between germline ends came to 4 bases. The DNA of the CDR3 is TGTGCCAGCGATCATCAGCCCCAGCATTTT. Protein sequence: CASDHQPQHF.

V and J are TRBV7-9 and TRBJ1-4, with D uncertain. Germline loops: CDR1 SEHNR, CDR2 FQNEAQ (reference sequence). The CDR3 is 15 residues long. Trimming cost V 4 bases and J 1 base, with 10 bases left between them. As DNA, the CDR3 is TGTGCCAGCAGCTCCACAGAACTAACTAATGAAAAACTGTTTTTT. Its translation is CASSSTELTNEKLFF.